This entry lists 5 T cell receptor beta chains sequenced from one sample in a study of cytomegalovirus exposure and HLA in healthy donors. Primers included in the PCR were 60 Vbeta and 13 Jbeta primers. Method: immunoSEQ multiplex PCR; TCRdb's copy keeps in-frame clones and lacks some. The sample has roughly 130,000 clones; 70% to 90% are singletons. Sequencing input: PBMCs. Receptors were obtained from a boy aged 10-17 years in good health and CMV-seronegative.

Remarks on this clone: Other nucleotide sequences from this sample produce the same CDR3. The rearrangement uses TRBV9 and TRBJ2-1; D is unclear. Per the germline V gene, CDR1 is SGDLS and CDR2 is YYNGEE. CDR3 length: 11 residues. The V and J ends lost 3 bases and 7 bases respectively, with 5 bases between them. CDR3 loop: CASSGANEQFF. The CDR3 region has the DNA TGTGCCAGCAGCGGGGCGAATGAGCAGTTCTTC.

A few counts support this clone. The CDR3 spells CASSLLAGGPDEQYF. CDR3 in DNA: TGTGCCAGCAGCTTGCTGGCGGGAGGGCCGGACGAGCAGTACTTC. The rearrangement joins TRBV5-6 to TRBJ2-7, with 9 bases aligning to TRBD2. Per the germline V gene, CDR1 is SGHDT and CDR2 is YYEEEE. This CDR3 comprises 15 residues. The trim removed 1 base at V and 5 bases at J, leaving 7 bases unmatched.

The genes are TRBV9 and TRBJ2-4; TRBD1 matches 8 bases. This CDR3 has 17 amino acids. CDR1 and CDR2 from the germline V gene are SGDLS and YYNGEE. The V and J ends lost 0 bases and 9 bases, in that order; junction bases with no gene match: 14. CDR3 amino acids: CASSVDPGTGGSGIQYF. CDR3 DNA: TGTGCCAGCAGCGTAGATCCTGGGACAGGAGGAAGTGGCATTCAGTACTTC.

The chain combines TRBV4-1 with TRBJ1-3; the D is unclear. The ends were cut back, 3 bases at V and 0 bases at J, with 9 bases in the middle. The germline CDR1 and CDR2 sequences are MGHRA and YSYEKL. The CDR3 extends over 15 amino acids. The CDR3 region has the DNA TGCGCCAGCAGCCAGCCGTGGGCCTCTGGAAACACCATATATTTT. Protein product: CASSQPWASGNTIYF.

The V call is TRBV14, the J call TRBJ2-7; a weak D match, TRBD1 (5 bases). CDR1 is SGHDN and CDR2 is FVKESK in the germline V gene. Trimming cost V 1 base and J 4 bases, with 14 bases left between them. The CDR3 loop spans 15 amino acids. For the CDR3, the DNA is TGTGCCAGCAGCCAAGCCACAGGCCCATTGTACGAGCAGTACTTC. Residues: CASSQATGPLYEQYF. Complete variable domain (other parts from reference TRBV14 and TRBJ2-7): EAGVTQFPSHSVIEKGQTVTLRCDPISGHDNLYWYRRVMGKEIKFLLHFVKESKQDESGMPNNRFLAERTGGTYSTLKVQPAELEDSGVYFCASSQATGPLYEQYFGPGTRLTVT.